A selection of T cell receptor beta chains follows, all from one sample in a study of technical replicates of blood from a handful of donors. Clones were read by immunoSEQ multiplex PCR, and TCRdb kept only the in-frame ones, dropping some. The table lists tens of thousands of clones, about 96% of them singletons. The sample comprised T cells isolated from PBMCs. The receptors here all came from a human donor in good health. CDR3s leave out the opening cysteine and the closing phenylalanine or tryptophan.

TRBV28	TRBJ1-5	12	ASSGDREIQPQH
TRBV29-1	TRBJ2-7	11	SVEDGFGYEQY
TRBV5-6	TRBJ1-2	13	ASSPQTGGAHGYT
TRBV7-9	TRBJ2-3	13	ASSPPGVSTDTQY
TRBV5-1	TRBJ2-7	11	ASSFGPGNEQY
TRBV5-3	TRBJ2-7	15	ARSSQGLGGRNREQY
TRBV25-1	TRBJ2-1	12	ASRGDYPYNEQF
TRBV28	TRBJ1-5	12	ASSPLYSNQPQH
TRBV11-2	TRBJ2-5	13	ASSSGVLFQETQY
TRBV30	TRBJ2-3	12	AWSAFGGTDTQY
TRBV19	TRBJ2-1	13	ASSYTGTGGNEQF
TRBV2	TRBJ2-1	14	ASTILGAGPYNEQF
TRBV5-6	TRBJ1-4	12	ASSEQGTNEKLF
TRBV6-5	TRBJ1-1	11	ASSYRKGAEAF
TRBV6-5	TRBJ1-1	13	ASSSSGAARTEAF
TRBV30	TRBJ2-7	9	AWSLQGKQY
TRBV4-1	TRBJ1-2	12	ASSQGTGAYGYT
TRBV2	TRBJ2-5	11	ASRWTSMETQY
TRBV19	TRBJ2-2	16	ASSILAGGLSHTGELF
TRBV2	TRBJ2-7	11	ASSGLADYEQY
TRBV4-1	TRBJ1-3	15	ASSQGGLPFSGNTIY
TRBV30	TRBJ2-7	11	AWSVWTGYEQY
TRBV5-1	TRBJ2-7	11	ASSWTGPYEQY
TRBV30	TRBJ2-4	11	AWTGLVKNIQY
TRBV5-4	TRBJ2-7	11	ASSWGERYEQY
TRBV28	TRBJ1-5	10	ASSFLYQPQH
TRBV28	TRBJ1-1	11	ASSLSPGTEAF
TRBV30	TRBJ2-1	12	AWTRGGLYNEQF
TRBV6-5	TRBJ1-1	14	ASSSSGGERDTEAF
TRBV4-2	TRBJ2-7	11	ASSLPSSYEQY
TRBV5-6	TRBJ1-2	11	ASSLEDSSGYT
TRBV10-3	TRBJ1-3	12	AISSQGTGNTIY
TRBV27	TRBJ2-7	13	ASSLGPPVGGEQY
TRBV4-3	TRBJ2-7	14	ASSQSRDRLSYEQY
TRBV4-3	TRBJ1-1	12	ASSQQGVDTEAF
TRBV4-3	TRBJ2-7	12	ASSQTVTGSEQY
TRBV23-1	TRBJ1-2	16	ASSQSIETDLFNYGYT
TRBV19	TRBJ1-1	17	ASTTYSFSPGEMNTEAF
TRBV27	TRBJ2-2	12	ATRGGSLTGELF
TRBV7-3	TRBJ2-2	10	ASSRGTGELF
TRBV18	TRBJ1-1	10	ASSPINSEAF
TRBV19	TRBJ1-1	12	ASGTAGMNTEAF
TRBV6-5	TRBJ1-2	11	ASTGGGDIRYT
TRBV7-3	TRBJ2-2	12	ASSPTGDTGELF
TRBV29-1	TRBJ2-1	12	GFLAGVPYNEQF
TRBV6-1	TRBJ2-7	10	ASSEYRDEQY